One sample yielded the 11 T cell receptor beta chains listed below, sequenced in a study of radiation and T cells in renal cell carcinoma. The time point is: blood 2 weeks post-SBRT. Treatment defined: 15 Gy SBRT to primary tumor, nephrectomy 4 weeks later. The repertoire was sequenced with immunoSEQ multiplex PCR; TCRdb's copy has only in-frame clones and lacks some. The sample has some 120,000 clones; approximately 90% are singletons. Sequenced material: blood, taken from a patient whose treatment included radiotherapy and nephrectomy. These receptors were collected from a woman between 65 and 79 years old with renal cell carcinoma.

This chain uses TRBV7-2 with TRBJ1-2; TRBD1 matches 7 bases. The CDR3 contains 14 residues. CDR1 SGHTA and CDR2 FQGNSA come from the germline V gene. The ends lost 4 bases at V and 2 bases at J; junction bases unmatched: 4. The CDR3 DNA is TGTGCCAGCAGCTCGGGGACAGAGAACTATGGCTACACCTTC. Its protein is CASSSGTENYGYTF.

The chain recombines TRBV9 with TRBJ1-1, with a weak D call TRBD1 (5 bases). V gave up 0 bases and J gave up 1 base, with 13 bases separating them. Germline-derived CDR1 and CDR2 are SGDLS and YYNGEE. This CDR3 is built from 16 residues. CDR3 in amino acids: CASSVVHGQRNTEAFF. The CDR3 bases are TGTGCCAGCAGCGTAGTGCATGGACAAAGGAACACTGAAGCTTTCTTT.

This rearrangement joins TRBV2 to TRBJ2-2; TRBD1 aligns across 7 bases. Germline V gene data show CDR1 as SNHLY and CDR2 as FYNNEI. Losses at the gene ends were 6 bases for V and 2 bases for J; bases not matched to a gene: 3. The CDR3 length is 14 residues. The CDR3 reads CASRRDSNTGELFF. In nucleotides, the CDR3 is TGTGCCAGCAGGAGGGACAGTAACACCGGGGAGCTGTTTTTT.

This clone was observed once. V gene TRBV2 combines with J gene TRBJ1-4; D uncertain. Germline CDR1 and CDR2: SNHLY and FYNNEI. The CDR3 consists of 12 residues. With 6 bases removed from V and 10 bases from J, the gap between germline ends came to 12 bases. CDR3 sequence: CASRGLEGKLFF. CDR3 in DNA: TGTGCCAGCAGGGGTCTTGAGGGAAAACTGTTTTTT. Full variable domain (missing parts from reference TRBV2 and TRBJ1-4): EPEVTQTPSHQVTQMGQEVILRCVPISNHLYFYWYRQILGQKVEFLVSFYNNEISEKSEIFDDQFSVERPDGSNFTLKIRSTKLEDSAMYFCASRGLEGKLFFGSGTQLSVL.

The V gene is TRBV15, the J gene TRBJ2-5, with 10 bases identical to TRBD1. Germline V gene sequence: CDR1 LNHNV, CDR2 YYDKDF (reference sequence). CDR3 length: 16 residues. Trimming took 0 bases from V and 5 from J; bases not matched to a gene: 6. The CDR3 is CATSRDLPGQGETQYF. CDR3 DNA sequence: TGTGCCACCAGCAGAGACCTACCGGGACAGGGGGAGACCCAGTACTTC.

This clone was observed a few times. The J gene is TRBJ1-5, the V gene TRBV19, with 9 bases matching TRBD1. With V trimmed by 5 bases and J by 7 bases, 6 bases remained unmatched. There are 14 residues in the CDR3. Germline lookup yields CDR1 LNHDA and CDR2 SQIVND (reference sequence). CDR3 in DNA: TGTGCCAGTAGTGCCGGACAGGGGTGGCAGCCCCAGCATTTT. This translates into CASSAGQGWQPQHF.

There are a few counts of this clone. The chain links TRBV30 to TRBJ1-1, with a weak D call TRBD1 (6 bases). Looked up from germline, CDR1 is GTSNPN and CDR2 is SVGIG (reference sequence). Trimming left V 8 bases short and J 5 bases short, with 15 bases between. CDR3 length: 12 residues. CDR3 in amino acids: CAGSRGGTEAFF. The CDR3, as DNA: TGTGCCGGATCCAGGGGTGGGACTGAAGCTTTCTTT.

This sequence joins TRBV6-1 and TRBJ2-1, with 8 bases lining up with TRBD1. Germline CDR1 and CDR2: MNHNS and SASEGT. After removal of 0 bases from V and 9 bases from J, the junction contained 10 bases not matched to a gene. This CDR3 region has 16 residues. CDR3 sequence: CASSEAHRGTESEQFF. CDR3 coding DNA: TGTGCCAGCAGTGAAGCGCACAGGGGGACCGAGTCTGAGCAGTTCTTC.

This chain connects TRBV4-1 to TRBJ1-1; unclear D gene. This CDR3 comprises 13 residues. CDR1 MGHRA and CDR2 YSYEKL come from the germline V gene. V lost 0 bases, J lost 11 bases, and 13 bases lay in between. The CDR3 DNA reads TGCGCCAGCAGCCAAGATGGGGTTGTTGGCGCTTTCTTT. This codes for CASSQDGVVGAFF.

This chain links TRBV28 with TRBJ1-4, with TRBD1 matching 9 bases. The CDR3 has 13 residues. Germline CDR1 reads MDHEN; CDR2 reads SYDVKM. V lost 8 bases and J lost 4; bases outside the gene matches: 2. CDR3 sequence reads: CASLDRGNEKLFF. The CDR3 region has the DNA TGTGCCAGCTTGGACAGGGGTAATGAAAAACTGTTTTTT.

The chain is built from TRBV5-1 and TRBJ2-2, with 7 bases identical to TRBD1. The CDR3 loop spans 14 amino acids. V shed 5 bases, J shed 4 bases, and the junction held 5 bases outside the gene matches. Germline values: CDR1 SGHRS, CDR2 YFSETQ. CDR3 in DNA: TGCGCCAGCAGGGGGACAGCTACCACCGGGGAGCTGTTTTTT. It yields the protein CASRGTATTGELFF.